What follows describes a single T cell receptor (beta chain). The antigen is unknown. This entry comes from a study of beta chain features in type 1 diabetes. Notes on the study in general: Whether HLA type influences TCRB rearrangement remained unresolved here. Shortening of TCRB CDR3s, moderate but significant, appeared in all four CD4+ subsets of Type 1 diabetes patients. A pattern of fewer insertions and more deletions at VDJ junctions was seen in type 1 diabetes patients. Compared to healthy donors, patients appeared to have naive, central memory and Treg TCRB repertoires that were more alike.

With 4 bases removed from V and 10 bases from J, the gap between germline ends came to 23 bases. Germline CDR1 SQVTM, CDR2 ANQGSEA. The CDR3 has 15 residues. Expressed TCRB transcripts were sequenced after all isolated RNA was converted to cDNA. Regulatory, naive and central memory T cell samples averaged about 3.57 million reads. The table came from immunoSEQ multiplex PCR; TCRdb's copy has only in-frame clones and leaves some out. The table lists over 90,000 clones, 25% to 35% of them singletons, with 0.5% to 0.55% in the top ten. The source is a woman under 30 with type 1 diabetes. The sequenced sample consisted of central memory CD4+ T cells from blood. This chain joins TRBV29-1 and TRBJ1-5, with D perhaps TRBD1 (6 bases). The CDR3 loop is CSVGVGQAGDGPQHF. The CDR3 nucleotides are TGCAGCGTTGGAGTGGGACAAGCCGGAGACGGACCCCAGCATTTT.